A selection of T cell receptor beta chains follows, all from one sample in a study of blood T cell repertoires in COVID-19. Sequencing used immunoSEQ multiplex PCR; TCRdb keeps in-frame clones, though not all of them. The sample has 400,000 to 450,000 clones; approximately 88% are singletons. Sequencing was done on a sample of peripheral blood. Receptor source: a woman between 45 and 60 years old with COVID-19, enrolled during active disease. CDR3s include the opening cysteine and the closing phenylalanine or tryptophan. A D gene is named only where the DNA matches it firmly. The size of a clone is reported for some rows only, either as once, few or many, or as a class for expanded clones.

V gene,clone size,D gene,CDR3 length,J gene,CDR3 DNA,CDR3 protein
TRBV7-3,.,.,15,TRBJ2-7,TGTGCCAGCAGCTTAGAAGGCACAGGGACCTACGAGCAGTACTTC,CASSLEGTGTYEQYF
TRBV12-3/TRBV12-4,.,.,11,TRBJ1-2,TGTGCCAGCGTCCCATTCTATGGCTACACCTTC,CASVPFYGYTF
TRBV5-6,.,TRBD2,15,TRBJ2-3,TGTGCCAGCAGCTTGAGGACTAGCTCGACAGATACGCAGTATTTT,CASSLRTSSTDTQYF
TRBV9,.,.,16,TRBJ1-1,TGTGCCAGCAGCGTAGGCCCCGGGGGTGAGAACACTGAAGCTTTCTTT,CASSVGPGGENTEAFF
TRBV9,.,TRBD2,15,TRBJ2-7,TGTGCCAGCAGCTTAGCGGGGGGGGACCTCTACGAGCAGTACTTC,CASSLAGGDLYEQYF
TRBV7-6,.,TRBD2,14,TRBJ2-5,TGTGCCAGCAGCTCACTACCGGGGGGAGAGACCCAGTACTTC,CASSSLPGGETQYF
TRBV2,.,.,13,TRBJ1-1,TGTGCCAGCGGTCTCCAGATGAACACTGAAGCTTTCTTT,CASGLQMNTEAFF
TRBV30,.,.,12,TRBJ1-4,TGTGCCTGGAGCGCTCGTAGTGAAAAACTGTTTTTT,CAWSARSEKLFF
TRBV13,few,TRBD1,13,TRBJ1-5,TGTGCCAGCAGCCTGGGACAGAATCAGCCCCAGCATTTT,CASSLGQNQPQHF
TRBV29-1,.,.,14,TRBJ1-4,TGCAGCGCCGGGGGGATTGCAACTAATGAAAAACTGTTTTTT,CSAGGIATNEKLFF
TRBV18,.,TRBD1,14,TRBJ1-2,TGTGCCAGCGCCCCCTCGGGACAGGTGGCCGGCTACACCTTC,CASAPSGQVAGYTF
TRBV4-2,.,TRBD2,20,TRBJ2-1,TGTGCCAGCAGCCAAGATAGTCGGACTAGCGGGGTCCTCTCCTACAATGAGCAGTTCTTC,CASSQDSRTSGVLSYNEQFF
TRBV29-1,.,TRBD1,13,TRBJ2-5,TGCAGCGCCGGACAGGGGGCCCAAGAGACCCAGTACTTC,CSAGQGAQETQYF
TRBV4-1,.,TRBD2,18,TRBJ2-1,TGCGCCAGCAGCCTCGTCCTCGGGACTAGCGGGGGGGCCAATGAGCAGTTCTTC,CASSLVLGTSGGANEQFF
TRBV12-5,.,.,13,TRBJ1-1,TGTGCTAGTAAGTACGGTATAAACACTGAAGCTTTCTTT,CASKYGINTEAFF
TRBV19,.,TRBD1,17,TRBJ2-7,TGTGCCAGTAGCTCCGGGACAGGGGTCGCTAAGGTCTACGAGCAGTACTTC,CASSSGTGVAKVYEQYF
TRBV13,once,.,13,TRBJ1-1,TGTGCCAGCAGCCCCCTCAGAGGCACTGAAGCTTTCTTT,CASSPLRGTEAFF
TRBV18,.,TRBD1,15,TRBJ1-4,TGTGCCAGCTCACCAGACAGGGGTGCTAATGAAAAACTGTTTTTT,CASSPDRGANEKLFF
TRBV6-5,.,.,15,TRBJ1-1,TGTGCCCACGATCCCTTCTATGGCTCCGGGACTGAAGCTTTCTTT,CAHDPFYGSGTEAFF
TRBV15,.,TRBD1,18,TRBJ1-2,TGTGCCACCAGCAGAAATCCCGCCCGGACAGGGGCAGGCTATGGCTACACCTTC,CATSRNPARTGAGYGYTF
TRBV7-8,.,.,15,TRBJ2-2,TGTGCCAGCAGCTTACGGCAGGGAGGCGCCGGGGAGCTGTTTTTT,CASSLRQGGAGELFF
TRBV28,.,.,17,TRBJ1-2,TGTGCCAGCAGTTTGGTGGAGGGAGGAGACGCTAACTATGGCTACACCTTC,CASSLVEGGDANYGYTF
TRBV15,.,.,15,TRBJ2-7,TGTGCCACCAGCAGAGATAGAGGTCTCATTTCGGAGCAGTACTTC,CATSRDRGLISEQYF
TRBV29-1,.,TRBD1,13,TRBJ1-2,TGCAGCGTTGCAGGGACAGCGGACTATGGCTACACCTTC,CSVAGTADYGYTF
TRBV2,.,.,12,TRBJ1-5,TGTGCCAGCAATTGGCCTCCCCAGCCCCAGCATTTT,CASNWPPQPQHF
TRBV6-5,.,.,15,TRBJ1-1,TGTGCCAGCAGTTACTCGGTCAGGGTTGGGGCTGAAGCTTTCTTT,CASSYSVRVGAEAFF
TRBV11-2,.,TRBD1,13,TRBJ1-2,TGTGCCAGCAGCTTTGACAGGGGCTATGGCTACACCTTC,CASSFDRGYGYTF
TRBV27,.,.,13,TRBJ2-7,TGTGCCAGCAGTTTATCTCCGTACTACGAGCAGTACTTC,CASSLSPYYEQYF
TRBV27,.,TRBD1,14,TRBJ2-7,TGTGCCAGCCACGGGACAGGGGATGCCTACGAGCAGTACTTC,CASHGTGDAYEQYF
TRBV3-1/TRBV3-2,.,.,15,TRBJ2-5,TGTGCCAGCAGCCCGTATTCTACTTCGGGAGAGACCCAGTACTTC,CASSPYSTSGETQYF
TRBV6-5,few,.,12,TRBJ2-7,TGTGCCAGCACAGCTAGCTCCTACGAGCAGTACTTC,CASTASSYEQYF
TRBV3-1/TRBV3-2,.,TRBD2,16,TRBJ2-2,TGTGCCAGCAGCCTGGGACTAGCGCGGAACACCGGGGAGCTGTTTTTT,CASSLGLARNTGELFF
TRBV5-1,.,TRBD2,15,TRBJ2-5,TGCGCCAGCAGGTCCGGGACTAGCATTGGAGAGACCCAGTACTTC,CASRSGTSIGETQYF
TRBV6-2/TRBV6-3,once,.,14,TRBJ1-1,TGTGCCAGCAGTCAAAACAGGGAGGGCACTGAAGCTTTCTTT,CASSQNREGTEAFF
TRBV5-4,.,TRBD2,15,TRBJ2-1,TGTGCCAGCAGCTTGACTAGCGGGGGGGCGGCTGAGCAGTTCTTC,CASSLTSGGAAEQFF
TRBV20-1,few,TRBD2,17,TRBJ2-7,TGCAGTGCTAGTCCGGGACTAGCGGGGGACCTAAATGGGGAGCAGTACTTC,CSASPGLAGDLNGEQYF